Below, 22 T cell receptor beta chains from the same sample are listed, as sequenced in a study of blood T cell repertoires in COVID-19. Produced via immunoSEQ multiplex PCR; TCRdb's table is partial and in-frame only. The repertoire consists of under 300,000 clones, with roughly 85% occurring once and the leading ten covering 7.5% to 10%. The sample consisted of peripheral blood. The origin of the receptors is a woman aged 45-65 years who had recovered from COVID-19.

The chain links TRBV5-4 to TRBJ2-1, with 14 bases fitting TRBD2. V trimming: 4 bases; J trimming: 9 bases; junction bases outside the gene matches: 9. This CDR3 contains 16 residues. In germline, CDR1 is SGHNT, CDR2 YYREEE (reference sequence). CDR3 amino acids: CASSPRGTSGSVEQFF. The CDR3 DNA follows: TGTGCCAGCAGCCCCCGCGGGACTAGCGGGAGTGTTGAGCAGTTCTTC.

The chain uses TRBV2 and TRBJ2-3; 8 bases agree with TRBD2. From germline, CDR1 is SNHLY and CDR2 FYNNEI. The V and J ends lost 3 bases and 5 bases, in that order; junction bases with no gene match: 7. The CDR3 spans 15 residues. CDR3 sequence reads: CASSERGADIDTQYF. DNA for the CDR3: TGTGCCAGCAGTGAGCGGGGGGCCGATATAGATACGCAGTATTTT.

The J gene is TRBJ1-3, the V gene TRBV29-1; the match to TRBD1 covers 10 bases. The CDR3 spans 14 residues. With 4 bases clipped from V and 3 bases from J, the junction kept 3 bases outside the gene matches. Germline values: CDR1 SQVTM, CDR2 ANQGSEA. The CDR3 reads CSVGGTGVGNTIYF. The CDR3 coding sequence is TGCAGCGTTGGCGGGACAGGGGTTGGAAACACCATATATTTT.

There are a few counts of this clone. CDR3 protein: CASSPREGLNYGYTF. CDR3 bases: TGTGCCAGCAGCCCCCGGGAGGGGCTCAACTATGGCTACACCTTC. The chain carries TRBV7-2 and TRBJ1-2; D may be TRBD1 (5 bases). The germline CDR1 and CDR2 sequences are SGHTA and FQGNSA. The CDR3 spans 15 residues. The V gene lost 5 bases and the J gene lost 2 bases, with 15 bases spanning the gap.

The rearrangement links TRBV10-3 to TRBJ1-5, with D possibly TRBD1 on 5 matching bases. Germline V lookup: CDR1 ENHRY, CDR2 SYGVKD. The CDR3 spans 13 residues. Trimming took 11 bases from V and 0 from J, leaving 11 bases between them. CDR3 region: CAVQENSNQPQHF. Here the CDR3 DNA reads TGTGCCGTACAGGAAAATAGCAATCAGCCCCAGCATTTT.

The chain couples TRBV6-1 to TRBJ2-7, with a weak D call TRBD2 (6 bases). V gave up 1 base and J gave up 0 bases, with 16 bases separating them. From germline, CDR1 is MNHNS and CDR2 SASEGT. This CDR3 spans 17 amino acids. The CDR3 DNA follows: TGTGCCAGCAGTGAAGGGAGGGAGCGGGCCACCTCCTACGAGCAGTACTTC. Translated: CASSEGRERATSYEQYF.

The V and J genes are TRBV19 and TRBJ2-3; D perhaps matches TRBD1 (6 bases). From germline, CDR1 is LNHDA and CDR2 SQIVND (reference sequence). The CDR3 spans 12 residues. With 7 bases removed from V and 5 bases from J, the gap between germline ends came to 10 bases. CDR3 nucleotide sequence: TGTGCCAGTAAGGGGGTACGAGATACGCAGTATTTT. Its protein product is CASKGVRDTQYF. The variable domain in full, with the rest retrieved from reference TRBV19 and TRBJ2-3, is DGGITQSPKYLFRKEGQNVTLSCEQNLNHDAMYWYRQDPGQGLRLIYYSQIVNDFQKGDIAEGYSVSREKKESFPLTVTSAQKNPTAFYLCASKGVRDTQYFGPGTRLTVL.

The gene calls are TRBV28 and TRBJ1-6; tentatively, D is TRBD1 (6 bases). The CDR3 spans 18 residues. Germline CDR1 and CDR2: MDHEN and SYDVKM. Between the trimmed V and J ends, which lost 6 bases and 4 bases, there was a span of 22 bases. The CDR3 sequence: CASSSKTGRSYYNSPLHF. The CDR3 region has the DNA TGTGCCAGCAGCTCGAAGACAGGCCGTTCCTATTATAATTCACCCCTCCACTTT.

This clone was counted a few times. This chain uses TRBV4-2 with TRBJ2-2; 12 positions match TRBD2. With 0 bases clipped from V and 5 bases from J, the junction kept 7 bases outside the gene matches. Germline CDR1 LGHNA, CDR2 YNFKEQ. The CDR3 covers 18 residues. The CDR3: CASSQESSGGAGTGELFF. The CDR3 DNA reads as TGTGCCAGCAGCCAAGAGTCTAGCGGGGGGGCCGGGACCGGGGAGCTGTTTTTT.

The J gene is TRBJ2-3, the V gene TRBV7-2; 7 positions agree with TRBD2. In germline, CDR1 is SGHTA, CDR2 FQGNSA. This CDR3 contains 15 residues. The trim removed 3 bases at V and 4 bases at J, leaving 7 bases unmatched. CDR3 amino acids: CASSFSGSGADTQYF. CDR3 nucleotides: TGTGCCAGCAGCTTTTCCGGGAGCGGGGCAGATACGCAGTATTTT.

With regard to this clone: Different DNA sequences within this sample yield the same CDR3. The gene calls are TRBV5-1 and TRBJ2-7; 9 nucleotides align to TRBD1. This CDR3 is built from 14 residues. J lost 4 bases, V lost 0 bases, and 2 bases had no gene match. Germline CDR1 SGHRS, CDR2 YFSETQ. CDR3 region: CASSLAGTGYEQYF. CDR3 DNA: TGCGCCAGCAGCTTGGCGGGGACAGGGTACGAGCAGTACTTC.

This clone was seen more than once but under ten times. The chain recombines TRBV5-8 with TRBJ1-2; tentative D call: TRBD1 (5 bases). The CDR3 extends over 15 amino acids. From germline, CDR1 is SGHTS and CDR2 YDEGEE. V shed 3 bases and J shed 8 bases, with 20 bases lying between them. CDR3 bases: TGTGCCAGCAGCTCCAGACAGACAGTTTTCTACGGCTACACCTTC. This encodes CASSSRQTVFYGYTF.

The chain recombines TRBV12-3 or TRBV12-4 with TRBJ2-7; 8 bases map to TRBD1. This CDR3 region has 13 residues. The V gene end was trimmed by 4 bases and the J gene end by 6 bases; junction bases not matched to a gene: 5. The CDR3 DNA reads TGTGCCAGCAGTTGGGGACAGGCCCGCGAGCAGTACTTC. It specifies CASSWGQAREQYF.

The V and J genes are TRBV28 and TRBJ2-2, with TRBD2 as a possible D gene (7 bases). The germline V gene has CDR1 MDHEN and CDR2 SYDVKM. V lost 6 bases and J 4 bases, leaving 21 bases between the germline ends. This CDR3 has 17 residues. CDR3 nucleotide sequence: TGTGCCAGCAGCGGATCGCGGGGGCAGGGTGGCACCGGGGAGCTGTTTTTT. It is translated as CASSGSRGQGGTGELFF.

The CDR3 is CASSILGGVSTDTQYF. The CDR3 nucleotides are TGCGCCAGCAGCATATTGGGCGGGGTCAGCACAGATACGCAGTATTTT. The gene calls are TRBV5-1 and TRBJ2-3; TRBD2 might be the D (6 bases). Germline CDR1 SGHRS, CDR2 YFSETQ. The CDR3 covers 16 residues. The V gene lost 4 bases and the J gene lost 0 bases, with 15 bases spanning the gap.

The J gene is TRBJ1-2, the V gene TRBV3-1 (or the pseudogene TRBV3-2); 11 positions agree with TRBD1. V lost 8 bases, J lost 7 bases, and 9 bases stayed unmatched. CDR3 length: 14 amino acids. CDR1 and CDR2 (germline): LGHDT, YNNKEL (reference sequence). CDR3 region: CASSLGQGVGGYTF. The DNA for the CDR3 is TGTGCCAGCTCATTGGGACAGGGGGTAGGTGGCTACACCTTC.

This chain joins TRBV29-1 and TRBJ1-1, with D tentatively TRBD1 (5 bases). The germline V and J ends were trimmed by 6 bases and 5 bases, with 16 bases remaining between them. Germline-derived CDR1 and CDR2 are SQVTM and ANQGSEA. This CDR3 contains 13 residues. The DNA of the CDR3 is TGCAGCGTGCGCGGGACCCTGGCTACTGAAGCTTTCTTT. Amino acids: CSVRGTLATEAFF.

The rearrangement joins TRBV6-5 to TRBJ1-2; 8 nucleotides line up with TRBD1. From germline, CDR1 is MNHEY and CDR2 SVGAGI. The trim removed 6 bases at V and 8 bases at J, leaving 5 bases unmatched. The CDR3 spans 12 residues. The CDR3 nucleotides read TGTGCCAGCAGGGGAGACAGGGGCGGCTACACCTTC. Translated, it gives CASRGDRGGYTF.

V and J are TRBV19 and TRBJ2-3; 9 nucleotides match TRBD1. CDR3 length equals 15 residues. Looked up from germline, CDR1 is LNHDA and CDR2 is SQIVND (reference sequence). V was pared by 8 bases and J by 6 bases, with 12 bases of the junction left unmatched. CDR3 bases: TGTGCCAGTCACGAGGGGACAGGGATCACGGATACGCAGTATTTT. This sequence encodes CASHEGTGITDTQYF.

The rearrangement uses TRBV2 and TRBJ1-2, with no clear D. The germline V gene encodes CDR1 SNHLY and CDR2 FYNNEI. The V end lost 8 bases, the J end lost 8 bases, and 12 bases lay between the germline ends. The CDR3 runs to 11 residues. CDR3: CASGSPRGYTF. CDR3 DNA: TGTGCCAGCGGGAGCCCTCGAGGCTACACCTTC.

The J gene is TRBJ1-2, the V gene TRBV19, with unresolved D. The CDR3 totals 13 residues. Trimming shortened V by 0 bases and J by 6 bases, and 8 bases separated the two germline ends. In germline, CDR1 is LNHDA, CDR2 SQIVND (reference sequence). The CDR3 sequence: CASSIEVENGYTF. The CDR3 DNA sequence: TGTGCCAGTAGTATAGAGGTCGAGAATGGCTACACCTTC.

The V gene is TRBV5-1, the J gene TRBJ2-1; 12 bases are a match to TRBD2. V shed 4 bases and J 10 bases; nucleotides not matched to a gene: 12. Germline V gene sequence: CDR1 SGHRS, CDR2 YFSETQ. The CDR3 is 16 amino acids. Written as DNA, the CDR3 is TGCGCCAGCAGCACAGGGACTAGCGGGCGTCTACAGGAGCAGTTCTTC. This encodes CASSTGTSGRLQEQFF.